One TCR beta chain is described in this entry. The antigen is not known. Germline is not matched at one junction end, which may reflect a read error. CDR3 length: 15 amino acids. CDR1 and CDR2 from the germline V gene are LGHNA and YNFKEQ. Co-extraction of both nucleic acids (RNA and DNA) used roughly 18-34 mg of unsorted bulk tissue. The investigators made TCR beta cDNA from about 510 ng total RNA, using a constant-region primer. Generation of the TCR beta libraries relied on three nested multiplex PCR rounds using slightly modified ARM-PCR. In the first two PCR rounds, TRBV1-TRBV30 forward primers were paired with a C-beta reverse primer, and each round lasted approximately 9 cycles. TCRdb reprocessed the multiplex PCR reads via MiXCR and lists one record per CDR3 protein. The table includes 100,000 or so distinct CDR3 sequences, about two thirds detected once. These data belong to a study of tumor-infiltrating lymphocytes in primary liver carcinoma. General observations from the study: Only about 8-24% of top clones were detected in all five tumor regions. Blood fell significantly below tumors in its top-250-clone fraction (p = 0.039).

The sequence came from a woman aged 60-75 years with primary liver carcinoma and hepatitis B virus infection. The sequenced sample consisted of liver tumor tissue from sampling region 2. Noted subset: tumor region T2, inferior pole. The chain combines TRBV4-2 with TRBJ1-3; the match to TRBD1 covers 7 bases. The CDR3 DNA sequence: TGTGCCAGCAGCCTAGGGGGACAGTCTGGAGACACCATATATTTT. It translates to CASSLGGQSGDTIYF.